This note documents a single T cell receptor beta chain sequence. This clonotype occurred a few times. There is no known antigen for this receptor. No quality values exist for individual bases; no much larger clone is one base distant. Sequencing relied on an Illumina HiSeq 2500. Quantitative 5'-RACE with molecular barcodes was the method used to prepare the TCR beta libraries. As for the original processing: A new computational method based on a probabilistic model of VDJ rearrangement was used to identify disease-linked TCR variants. TCRdb ran its own pipeline on the public reads, namely fastp trimming at Q25 and MiXCR clone calling, and kept in-frame beta chains. Entries are consolidated by CDR3 protein sequence, retaining the most common genes and DNA. The V and J calls and clone size come from TCRdb's table, not from the authors' own analysis. The sample profile shows about 800,000 distinct CDR3 sequences; 10% to 15% of them were found once. The top ten constitute just over 0.5% of the sample.

The CDR3 holds 16 amino acids from the cysteine to the phenylalanine. Just CDR3 DNA is preserved here, 48 bases in frame from base 1. Germline trimming: 0 bases from V, 5 bases from J; junction bases outside gene matches: 5. The germline V gene gives CDR1 as SGHTA and CDR2 as FQGNSA. The sample originates from a study of CD8 T cells in ankylosing spondylitis (dated by TCRdb to between 2016 and 2019). For the study in its entirety: The study set out to find disease-linked TCR variants by profiling T cell receptor beta repertoires in ankylosing spondylitis patients and healthy donors. The full study cohort was made up of roughly 25 ankylosing spondylitis patients and 108 healthy donors. Peripheral blood was sampled, and synovial fluid was also collected from ankylosing spondylitis patients. Points the paper makes about the study in general: Significant enrichment of the disease-linked clones was reported in matched synovial fluid samples from ankylosing spondylitis patients. Some TCR beta motif variants had previously been reported in synovial fluid and blood of reactive arthritis patients, which suggested common disease-initiation mechanisms. Blood from ankylosing spondylitis patients appeared to be characterized by a TCR beta motif made up of seven or eight highly homologous amino acid variants. In peripheral blood, the disease-linked clones were found at relatively low frequencies and had a CD8+ phenotype.

The clonotype was recovered from a male donor with ankylosing spondylitis. Sequencing was done on a sample of blood, either unsorted or a sorted T cell fraction (not recorded which). The chain is encoded by TRBV7-2 joined to TRBJ1-5, and TRBD1 aligns with 9 junction nucleotides. Read as DNA, the sequence is TGTGCCAGCAGCTTAGCATGGTGGGACAGGGATCAGCCCCAGCATTTT. The encoded protein is CASSLAWWDRDQPQHF.